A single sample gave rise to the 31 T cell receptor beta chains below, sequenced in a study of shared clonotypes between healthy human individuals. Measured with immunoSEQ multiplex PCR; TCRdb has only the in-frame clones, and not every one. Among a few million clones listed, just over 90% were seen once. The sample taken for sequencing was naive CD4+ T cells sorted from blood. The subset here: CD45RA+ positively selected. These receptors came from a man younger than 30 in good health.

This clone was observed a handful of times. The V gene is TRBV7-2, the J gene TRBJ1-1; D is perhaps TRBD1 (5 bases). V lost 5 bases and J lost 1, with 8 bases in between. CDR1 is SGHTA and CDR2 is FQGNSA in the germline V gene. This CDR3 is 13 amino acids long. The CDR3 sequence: CASSVQENTEAFF. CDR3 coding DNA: TGTGCCAGCAGCGTACAGGAGAACACTGAAGCTTTCTTT.

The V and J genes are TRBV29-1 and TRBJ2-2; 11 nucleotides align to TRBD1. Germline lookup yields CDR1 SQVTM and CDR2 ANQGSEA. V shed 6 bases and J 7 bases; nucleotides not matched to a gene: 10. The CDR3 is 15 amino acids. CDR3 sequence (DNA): TGCAGCGTGGTGGGACAGGGGGACGAGATCGGGGAGCTGTTTTTT. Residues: CSVVGQGDEIGELFF.

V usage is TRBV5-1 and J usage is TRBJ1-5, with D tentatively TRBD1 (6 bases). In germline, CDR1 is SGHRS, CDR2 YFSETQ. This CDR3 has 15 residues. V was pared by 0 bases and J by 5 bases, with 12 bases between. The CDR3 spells CASSLGDTLYQPQHF. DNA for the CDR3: TGCGCCAGCAGCTTGGGGGACACCTTATATCAGCCCCAGCATTTT.

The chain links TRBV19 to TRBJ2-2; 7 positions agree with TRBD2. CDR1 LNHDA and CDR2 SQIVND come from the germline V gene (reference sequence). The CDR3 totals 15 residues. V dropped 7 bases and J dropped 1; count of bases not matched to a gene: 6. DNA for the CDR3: TGTGCCAGTAACGCAGGGACTAAGAACACCGGGGAGCTGTTTTTT. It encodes CASNAGTKNTGELFF.

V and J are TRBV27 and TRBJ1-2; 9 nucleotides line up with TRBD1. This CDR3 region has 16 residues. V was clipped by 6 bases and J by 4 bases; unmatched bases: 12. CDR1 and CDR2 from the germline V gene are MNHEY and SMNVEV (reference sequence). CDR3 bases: TGTGCCAGCAGAACCGGGACAGGGATCGCTGGCTATGGCTACACCTTC. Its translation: CASRTGTGIAGYGYTF.

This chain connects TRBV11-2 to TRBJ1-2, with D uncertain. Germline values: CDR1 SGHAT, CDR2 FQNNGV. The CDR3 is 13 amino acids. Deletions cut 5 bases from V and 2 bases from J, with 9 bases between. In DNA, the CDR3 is TGTGCCAGCAGCCTCGTTGGAAACTATGGCTACACCTTC. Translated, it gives CASSLVGNYGYTF.

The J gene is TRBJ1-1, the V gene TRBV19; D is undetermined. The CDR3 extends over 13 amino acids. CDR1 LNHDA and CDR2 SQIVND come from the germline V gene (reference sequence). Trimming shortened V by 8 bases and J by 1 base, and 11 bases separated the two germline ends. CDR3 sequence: CASGLAANTEAFF. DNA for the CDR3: TGTGCCAGTGGGCTCGCAGCGAACACTGAAGCTTTCTTT.

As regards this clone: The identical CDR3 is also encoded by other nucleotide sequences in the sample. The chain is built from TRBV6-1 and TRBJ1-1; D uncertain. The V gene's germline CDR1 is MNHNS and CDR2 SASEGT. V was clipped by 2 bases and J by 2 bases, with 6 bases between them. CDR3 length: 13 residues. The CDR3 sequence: CASSEWGNTEAFF. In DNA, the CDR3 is TGTGCCAGCAGTGAATGGGGTAACACTGAAGCTTTCTTT.

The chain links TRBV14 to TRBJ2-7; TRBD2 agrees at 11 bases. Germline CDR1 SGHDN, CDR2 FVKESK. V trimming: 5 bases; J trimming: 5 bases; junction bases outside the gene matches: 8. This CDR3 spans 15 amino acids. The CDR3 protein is CASSDLTSGNDEQYF. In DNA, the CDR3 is TGTGCCAGCAGCGACCTGACTAGCGGGAACGACGAGCAGTACTTC.

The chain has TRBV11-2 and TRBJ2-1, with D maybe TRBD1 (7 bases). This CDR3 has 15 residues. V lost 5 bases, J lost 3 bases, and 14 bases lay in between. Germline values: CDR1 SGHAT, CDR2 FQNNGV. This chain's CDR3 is CASSPNQGGYNEQFF. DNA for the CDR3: TGTGCCAGCAGCCCAAATCAGGGGGGCTACAATGAGCAGTTCTTC.

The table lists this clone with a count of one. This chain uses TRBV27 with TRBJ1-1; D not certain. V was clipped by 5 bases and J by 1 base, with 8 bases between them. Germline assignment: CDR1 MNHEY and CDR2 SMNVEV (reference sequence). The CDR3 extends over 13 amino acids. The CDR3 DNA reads TGTGCCAGCAGTCTCAACGCGAACACTGAAGCTTTCTTT. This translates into CASSLNANTEAFF.

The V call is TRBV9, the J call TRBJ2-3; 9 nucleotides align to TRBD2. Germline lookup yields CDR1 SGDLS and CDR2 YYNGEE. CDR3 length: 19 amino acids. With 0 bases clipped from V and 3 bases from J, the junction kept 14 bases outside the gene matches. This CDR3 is CASSVAALAGAGRTDTQYF. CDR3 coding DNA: TGTGCCAGCAGCGTAGCCGCCTTAGCGGGAGCGGGAAGGACAGATACGCAGTATTTT. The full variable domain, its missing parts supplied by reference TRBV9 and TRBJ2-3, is DSGVTQTPKHLITATGQRVTLRCSPRSGDLSVYWYQQSLDQGLQFLIQYYNGEERAKGNILERFSAQQFPDLHSELNLSSLELGDSALYFCASSVAALAGAGRTDTQYFGPGTRLTVL.

The DNA for the CDR3 is TGTGCCAGCACCTCTTCTCGTGGCTACACCTTC. It encodes CASTSSRGYTF. The chain couples TRBV28 to TRBJ1-2; D is unclear. This CDR3 comprises 11 residues. Germline loops: CDR1 MDHEN, CDR2 SYDVKM. Trimming left V 7 bases short and J 7 bases short, with 10 bases between.

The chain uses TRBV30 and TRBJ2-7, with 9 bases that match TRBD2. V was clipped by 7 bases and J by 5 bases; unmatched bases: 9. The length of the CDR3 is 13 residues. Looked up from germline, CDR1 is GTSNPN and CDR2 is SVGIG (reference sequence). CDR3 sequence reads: CASPGLAGNEQYF. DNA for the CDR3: TGTGCCTCTCCGGGACTAGCTGGGAACGAGCAGTACTTC.

The CDR3 region has the DNA TGCGCCAGCAGCTTGGTAGCGGGTACCTTCTCCTACAATGAGCAGTTCTTC. This translates into CASSLVAGTFSYNEQFF. This chain uses TRBV5-1 with TRBJ2-1; 7 nucleotides agree with TRBD2. This CDR3 region has 17 residues. The V gene's germline CDR1 is SGHRS and CDR2 YFSETQ. V lost 0 bases and J lost 0; bases outside the gene matches: 6. The complete variable domain, with remaining parts taken from reference TRBV5-1 and TRBJ2-1, reads KAGVTQTPRYLIKTRGQQVTLSCSPISGHRSVSWYQQTPGQGLQFLFEYFSETQRNKGNFPGRFSGRQFSNSRSEMNVSTLELGDSALYLCASSLVAGTFSYNEQFFGPGTRLTVL.

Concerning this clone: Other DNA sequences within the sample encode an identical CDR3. CDR3 protein: CAIRDLSSYEQYF. The CDR3 DNA reads TGTGCCATCAGGGACCTAAGCTCCTACGAGCAGTACTTC. The chain couples TRBV10-3 to TRBJ2-7, with D hard to call. The CDR3 covers 13 residues. Trimming removed 6 bases at V and 0 bases at J, with 9 bases between. Germline V gene lookup returns CDR1 ENHRY and CDR2 SYGVKD.

The DNA of the CDR3 is TGTGCCATCAGTGAAGGGAATGGCTATGGCTACACCTTC. Its protein is CAISEGNGYGYTF. The chain carries TRBV10-3 and TRBJ1-2; no clear D. There are 13 residues in the CDR3. Germline-derived CDR1 and CDR2 are ENHRY and SYGVKD. Trimming stripped 3 bases from V and 4 bases from J, with 9 bases between.

CDR3 residues: CASSPEGQGIYNQPQHF. CDR3 nucleotide sequence: TGCGCCAGCAGCCCAGAAGGACAGGGCATATACAATCAGCCCCAGCATTTT. The chain joins TRBV4-1 to TRBJ1-5; 8 nucleotides line up with TRBD1. The CDR3 is made up of 17 amino acids. Unmatched junction bases numbered 11, after V lost 4 bases and J lost 3 bases. CDR1 and CDR2 (germline): MGHRA, YSYEKL.

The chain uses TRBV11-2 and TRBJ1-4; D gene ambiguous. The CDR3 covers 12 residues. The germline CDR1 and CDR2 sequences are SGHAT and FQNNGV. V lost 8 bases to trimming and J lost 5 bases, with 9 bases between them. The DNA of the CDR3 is TGTGCCAGCGGGAGGTTGAATGAAAAACTGTTTTTT. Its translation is CASGRLNEKLFF.

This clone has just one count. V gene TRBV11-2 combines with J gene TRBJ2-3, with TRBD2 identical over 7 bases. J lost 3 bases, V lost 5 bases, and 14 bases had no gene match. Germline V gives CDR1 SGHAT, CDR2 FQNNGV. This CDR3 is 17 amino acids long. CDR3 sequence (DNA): TGTGCCAGCAGCCAGGACCGGAGTCGGGGGGTGACAGATACGCAGTATTTT. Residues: CASSQDRSRGVTDTQYF. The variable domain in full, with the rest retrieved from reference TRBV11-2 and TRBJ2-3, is EAGVAQSPRYKIIEKRQSVAFWCNPISGHATLYWYQQILGQGPKLLIQFQNNGVVDDSQLPKDRFSAERLKGVDSTLKIQPAKLEDSAVYLCASSQDRSRGVTDTQYFGPGTRLTVL.

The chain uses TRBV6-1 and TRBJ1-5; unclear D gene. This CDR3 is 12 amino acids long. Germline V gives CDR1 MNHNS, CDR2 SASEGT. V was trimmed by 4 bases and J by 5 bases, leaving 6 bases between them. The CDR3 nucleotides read TGTGCCAGCAGTGTAGTAGATCAGCCCCAGCATTTT. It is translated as CASSVVDQPQHF.

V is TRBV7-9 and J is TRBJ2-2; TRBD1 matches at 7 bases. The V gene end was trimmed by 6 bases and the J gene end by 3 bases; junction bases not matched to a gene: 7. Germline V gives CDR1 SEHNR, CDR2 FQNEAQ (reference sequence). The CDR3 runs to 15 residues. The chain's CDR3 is CASSHTGADTGELFF. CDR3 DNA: TGTGCCAGCAGTCACACAGGGGCAGACACCGGGGAGCTGTTTTTT.

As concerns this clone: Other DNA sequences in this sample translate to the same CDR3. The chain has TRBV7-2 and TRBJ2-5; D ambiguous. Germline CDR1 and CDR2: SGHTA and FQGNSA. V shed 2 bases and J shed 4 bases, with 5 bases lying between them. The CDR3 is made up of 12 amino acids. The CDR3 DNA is TGTGCCAGCAGCTTAAATTCAGAGACCCAGTACTTC. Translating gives CASSLNSETQYF.

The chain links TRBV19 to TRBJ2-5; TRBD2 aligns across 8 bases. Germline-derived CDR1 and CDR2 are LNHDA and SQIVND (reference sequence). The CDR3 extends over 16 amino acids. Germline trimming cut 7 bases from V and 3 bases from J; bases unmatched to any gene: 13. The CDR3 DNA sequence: TGTGCCAGTACCCTATTTGAACCGGGAGGGAAAGAGACCCAGTACTTC. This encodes CASTLFEPGGKETQYF.

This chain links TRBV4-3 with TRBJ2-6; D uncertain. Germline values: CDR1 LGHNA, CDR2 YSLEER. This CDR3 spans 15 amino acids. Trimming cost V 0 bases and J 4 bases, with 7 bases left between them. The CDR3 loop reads CASSQEGYGANVLTF. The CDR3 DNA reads TGCGCCAGCAGCCAAGAAGGCTACGGGGCCAACGTCCTGACTTTC.

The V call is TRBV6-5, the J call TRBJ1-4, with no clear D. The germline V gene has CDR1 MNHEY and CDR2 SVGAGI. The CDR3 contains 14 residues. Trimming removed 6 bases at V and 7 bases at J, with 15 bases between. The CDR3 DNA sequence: TGTGCCAGCAGAGCAGGCGATTACGCTGAAAAACTGTTTTTT. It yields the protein CASRAGDYAEKLFF.

The CDR3 loop is CASSSRWSAGANVLTF. The CDR3, as DNA: TGTGCCAGCAGTTCTCGTTGGTCGGCTGGGGCCAACGTCCTGACTTTC. The chain recombines TRBV27 with TRBJ2-6; the D is unclear. The V end was cut by 4 bases, the J end by 2 bases, with 12 bases between. Germline CDR1 is MNHEY and CDR2 is SMNVEV (reference sequence). CDR3 length: 16 amino acids.

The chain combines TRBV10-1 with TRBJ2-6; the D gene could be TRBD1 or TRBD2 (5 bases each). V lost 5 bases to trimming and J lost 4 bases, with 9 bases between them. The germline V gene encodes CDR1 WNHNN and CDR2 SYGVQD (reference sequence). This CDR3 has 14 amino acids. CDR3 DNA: TGCGCCAGCAGTCCGGGGCGCGGGGCCAACGTCCTGACTTTC. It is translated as CASSPGRGANVLTF.

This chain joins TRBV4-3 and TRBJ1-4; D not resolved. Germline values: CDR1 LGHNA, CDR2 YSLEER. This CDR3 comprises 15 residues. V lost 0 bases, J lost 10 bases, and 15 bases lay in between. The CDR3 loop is CASSQDLSAVGKLFF. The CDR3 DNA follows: TGCGCCAGCAGCCAAGATTTGTCGGCGGTTGGAAAACTGTTTTTT.

The CDR3 coding sequence is TGTGCCAGCAGTCTCTTGAGGCAGGGCCAAGAGACCCAGTACTTC. It specifies CASSLLRQGQETQYF. The chain recombines TRBV2 with TRBJ2-5; tentatively, D is TRBD1 (5 bases). V was cut by 5 bases and J by 1 base, with 14 bases left in between. Germline V gene sequence: CDR1 SNHLY, CDR2 FYNNEI. The CDR3 length is 15 residues.

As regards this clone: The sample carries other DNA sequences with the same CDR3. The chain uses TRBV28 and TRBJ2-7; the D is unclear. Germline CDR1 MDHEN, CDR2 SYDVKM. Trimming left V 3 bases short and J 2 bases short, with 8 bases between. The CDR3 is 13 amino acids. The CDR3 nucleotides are TGTGCCAGCAGTTTGGGCAGCCCCTACGAGCAGTACTTC. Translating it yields CASSLGSPYEQYF.